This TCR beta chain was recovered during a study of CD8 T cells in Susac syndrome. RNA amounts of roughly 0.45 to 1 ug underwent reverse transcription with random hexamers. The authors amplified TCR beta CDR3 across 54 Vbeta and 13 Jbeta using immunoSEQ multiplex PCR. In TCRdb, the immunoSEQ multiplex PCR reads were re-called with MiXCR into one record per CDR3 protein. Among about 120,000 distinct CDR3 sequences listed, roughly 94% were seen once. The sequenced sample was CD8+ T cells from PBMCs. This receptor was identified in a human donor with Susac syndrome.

The CDR3 here is CSVLAAGNEQFF. The CDR3 nucleotides are TGCAGCGTGCTAGCGGCGGGCAATGAGCAGTTCTTC. The V and J genes are TRBV29-1 and TRBJ2-1, with TRBD2 matching 7 bases. V was pared by 6 bases and J by 6 bases, with 5 bases of the junction left unmatched. Per the germline V gene, CDR1 is SQVTM and CDR2 is ANQGSEA. This CDR3 has 12 residues.